This is a list of T cell receptor beta chains from one sample in a study of response to subunit inactivated influenza vaccine. TCRdb passed the RT-PCR reads through MiXCR, listing each CDR3 protein once. The sample has over 800,000 distinct CDR3 sequences, 21% seen once. The sequencing here drew on PBMCs from blood, taken 4 to 6 days after vaccination. The receptors shown here come from a man aged 50-59 years who received an inactivated influenza vaccine. Each CDR3 is given with its conserved first and last residue. A D gene is named only where the DNA matches it firmly. The listing skips clone size in some rows; elsewhere it reads once, few, many or a size class.

v_gene	d_gene	abundance	j_gene	len	CDR3aa	CDR3nt
TRBV6-1	-	few	TRBJ2-5	16	CASRGYPKVIQETQYF	TGTGCCAGCAGGGGGTACCCGAAGGTTATTCAAGAGACCCAGTACTTC
TRBV24-1	-	-	TRBJ2-5	11	CATSDAITQYF	TGTGCCACCAGTGATGCCATAACCCAGTACTTC
TRBV4-2	TRBD2	-	TRBJ2-1	17	CASSQAFERGIYNEQFF	TGTGCCAGCAGCCAAGCTTTTGAGCGGGGGATCTACAATGAGCAGTTCTTC
TRBV5-5	-	many	TRBJ1-2	17	CASSLEDFIRANYGYTF	TGTGCCAGCAGCTTGGAGGATTTCATAAGAGCTAACTATGGCTACACCTTC
TRBV5-6	-	-	TRBJ1-4	14	CASSFDQLNEKLFF	TGTGCCAGCAGCTTTGACCAACTTAATGAAAAACTGTTTTTT
TRBV20-1	TRBD2	few	TRBJ2-7	14	CSVHTSGAYSEQYF	TGCAGTGTCCACACTAGCGGGGCCTACTCCGAGCAGTACTTC
TRBV20-1	TRBD2	few	TRBJ2-5	15	CSARGASGSTETQYF	TGCAGTGCTAGAGGGGCTAGCGGGAGTACGGAGACCCAGTACTTC
TRBV7-2	TRBD2	-	TRBJ2-3	15	CASSWYGTRADTQYF	TGTGCCAGCAGCTGGTACGGGACTAGAGCAGATACGCAGTATTTT
TRBV10-3	TRBD2	few	TRBJ2-4	15	CAISETRTSRDIQYF	TGTGCCATCAGTGAGACGAGGACTAGCCGGGACATTCAGTACTTC
TRBV11-1	-	-	TRBJ2-5	18	CASSRPKRRSGTGETQYF	TGTGCCAGCAGCCGACCGAAACGTCGTTCGGGGACGGGGGAGACCCAGTACTTC
TRBV20-1	TRBD2	-	TRBJ2-2	15	CSAPNMREGTGELFF	TGCAGTGCTCCCAATATGAGGGAGGGTACCGGGGAGCTGTTTTTT
TRBV28	-	-	TRBJ1-5	16	CASRIKQGRSNQPQHF	TGTGCCAGCAGAATTAAACAGGGAAGGAGCAATCAGCCCCAGCATTTT
TRBV3-1	TRBD1	-	TRBJ1-2	14	CASSQGTGVRGYTF	TGTGCCAGCAGCCAAGGGACAGGGGTTCGTGGCTACACCTTC
TRBV28	-	-	TRBJ2-7	14	CASSPLQDSYEQYF	TGTGCCAGCAGTCCGCTACAGGACTCCTACGAGCAGTACTTC
TRBV7-2	-	few	TRBJ1-2	15	CASSLDGLSGMGYTF	TGTGCCAGCAGCTTAGACGGACTTTCGGGAATGGGCTACACCTTC
TRBV27	TRBD1	few	TRBJ1-2	15	CASSQGTDPYYGYTF	TGTGCCAGCAGTCAGGGGACAGATCCTTACTATGGCTACACCTTC
TRBV7-2	-	few	TRBJ2-4	14	CASSSPGAKNIQYF	TGTGCCAGCAGCTCCCCAGGGGCCAAAAACATTCAGTACTTC
TRBV11-2	-	-	TRBJ2-7	15	CASSSAFGNPYEQYF	TGTGCCAGCAGCTCGGCCTTCGGGAACCCCTACGAGCAGTACTTC
TRBV27	-	-	TRBJ2-2	15	CASSFIVAPPGELFF	TGTGCCAGCAGTTTCATCGTAGCTCCCCCCGGGGAGCTGTTTTTT
TRBV24-1	TRBD2	-	TRBJ2-1	16	CATSDLGTSGLREQFF	TGTGCCACCAGTGATTTGGGGACTAGCGGACTAAGGGAGCAGTTCTTC
TRBV7-9	-	many	TRBJ2-1	16	CASSLGAGGGDNEQFF	TGTGCCAGCAGCTTAGGTGCAGGGGGAGGCGACAATGAGCAGTTCTTC
TRBV4-1	-	-	TRBJ1-1	15	CASSQDTGRGTEAFF	TGCGCCAGCAGCCAAGATACAGGGAGGGGAACTGAAGCTTTCTTT
TRBV6-5	TRBD2	few	TRBJ2-3	17	CASSYRRTSGGSDTQYF	TGTGCCAGCAGTTACCGTCGGACTAGCGGGGGGTCAGATACGCAGTATTTT
TRBV15	TRBD1	few	TRBJ2-5	18	CATSRELGGTGRTETQYF	TGTGCCACCAGCAGAGAGCTCGGGGGGACAGGGAGGACAGAGACCCAGTACTTC
TRBV7-2	TRBD2	-	TRBJ2-1	15	CASSLASGSKNEQFF	TGTGCCAGCAGCTTAGCTAGCGGGAGTAAAAATGAGCAGTTCTTC
TRBV6-2/TRBV6-3	TRBD1	-	TRBJ2-1	16	CASRSDRENSYNEQFF	TGTGCCAGCAGGTCGGACAGGGAGAACTCCTACAATGAGCAGTTCTTC
TRBV20-1	TRBD1	-	TRBJ2-7	14	CSARDLQGAREQYF	TGCAGTGCTAGAGATTTGCAGGGGGCGCGTGAGCAGTACTTC
TRBV28	-	-	TRBJ1-3	15	CASRKQDLSGNTIYF	TGTGCCAGCAGGAAACAGGATCTCTCTGGAAACACCATATATTTT
TRBV5-1	TRBD1	many	TRBJ1-1	15	CASSWGAGGNTEAFF	TGCGCCAGCAGCTGGGGGGCAGGGGGCAACACTGAAGCTTTCTTT
TRBV5-1	-	many	TRBJ2-5	11	CASRRTETQYF	TGCGCCAGCCGTAGGACGGAGACCCAGTACTTC
TRBV28	-	-	TRBJ1-2	15	CASSFSPSGSGGYTF	TGTGCCAGCAGTTTCTCCCCCTCTGGGTCGGGGGGCTACACCTTC
TRBV20-1	-	-	TRBJ2-1	15	CSTPRAGRNYNEQFF	TGCAGTACGCCCCGGGCGGGACGAAACTACAATGAGCAGTTCTTC
TRBV6-1	TRBD2	-	TRBJ2-3	19	CASSTPGTSAPFSTDTQYF	TGTGCCAGCAGTACCCCCGGGACTAGCGCCCCATTTAGCACAGATACGCAGTATTTT
TRBV5-1	-	-	TRBJ2-3	14	CASSLGAYTDTQYF	TGCGCCAGCAGCTTGGGGGCATACACAGATACGCAGTATTTT
TRBV14	TRBD2	-	TRBJ2-7	15	CASSQELAASYEQYF	TGTGCCAGCAGCCAAGAACTAGCGGCCTCCTACGAGCAGTACTTC
TRBV2	TRBD2	-	TRBJ2-1	16	CASSGPSGGLRNEQFF	TGTGCCAGCAGTGGTCCCAGCGGGGGGCTAAGGAATGAGCAGTTCTTC
TRBV20-1	-	few	TRBJ2-3	13	CSARLLNTDTQYF	TGCAGTGCTAGATTATTAAACACAGATACGCAGTATTTT
TRBV6-2/TRBV6-3	-	-	TRBJ2-3	16	CASNKADGKPTDTQYF	TGTGCCAGCAATAAAGCGGACGGGAAACCCACAGATACGCAGTATTTT
TRBV20-1	TRBD2	-	TRBJ2-1	16	CSARDWLAGGRDEQFF	TGCAGTGCTAGAGATTGGCTAGCGGGGGGGCGGGATGAGCAGTTCTTC
TRBV28	-	-	TRBJ2-7	14	CASSSDRPLYEQYF	TGTGCCAGCAGTTCAGACAGGCCTCTATACGAGCAGTACTTC
TRBV28	TRBD1	few	TRBJ1-2	15	CASRADGQGTYGYTF	TGTGCCAGCAGGGCCGATGGACAGGGAACCTATGGCTACACCTTC
TRBV7-2	-	few	TRBJ1-2	14	CASSTEGAHYGYTF	TGTGCCAGCAGCACTGAAGGGGCTCACTATGGCTACACCTTC
TRBV20-1	-	few	TRBJ2-5	14	CSARDRWSRETQYF	TGCAGTGCTAGAGATCGGTGGTCCCGGGAGACCCAGTACTTC
TRBV7-6	-	few	TRBJ2-2	15	CASSFLQYNTGELFF	TGTGCCAGCAGCTTTCTACAGTATAACACCGGGGAGCTGTTTTTT
TRBV12-3/TRBV12-4	TRBD2	-	TRBJ2-3	16	CASSFRLPGGSDTQYF	TGTGCCAGCAGTTTCCGCCTCCCGGGGGGGTCTGATACGCAGTATTTT
TRBV6-5	-	-	TRBJ2-5	15	CASSYSETNLETQYF	TGTGCCAGCAGTTACTCGGAGACAAACCTGGAGACCCAGTACTTC
TRBV2	TRBD1	-	TRBJ2-3	19	CASSLGQGTPGSLTDTQYF	TGTGCCAGCAGCTTGGGACAGGGGACGCCCGGATCACTCACAGATACGCAGTATTTT
TRBV20-1	-	few	TRBJ2-3	15	CSAPEGRKSTDTQYF	TGCAGTGCTCCGGAGGGCCGGAAGAGCACAGATACGCAGTATTTT
TRBV27	TRBD2	few	TRBJ2-2	19	CASSYHSPGLAETTGELFF	TGTGCCAGCAGTTACCACTCTCCGGGACTAGCGGAGACCACCGGGGAGCTGTTTTTT
TRBV20-1	-	many	TRBJ1-5	13	CSAATGLGQPQHF	TGCAGTGCCGCCACTGGGCTCGGGCAGCCCCAGCATTTT
TRBV5-1	TRBD2	-	TRBJ2-2	16	CASSLWVAGGAGELFF	TGCGCCAGCAGCTTGTGGGTAGCGGGAGGAGCCGGGGAGCTGTTTTTT
TRBV15	-	-	TRBJ2-5	14	CATSRAAGQETQYF	TGTGCCACCAGCAGAGCGGCGGGCCAAGAGACCCAGTACTTC
TRBV6-5	TRBD2	-	TRBJ2-1	18	CASSYLPSGTSSYNEQFF	TGTGCCAGCAGTTACCTCCCTAGCGGGACTAGCTCCTACAATGAGCAGTTCTTC
TRBV7-2	-	-	TRBJ2-3	12	CASSPRPYTQYF	TGTGCCAGCAGCCCCCGGCCTTATACGCAGTATTTT
TRBV5-1	TRBD2	-	TRBJ2-5	15	CASSGIAGEGETQYF	TGCGCCAGCAGCGGGATAGCGGGAGAGGGAGAGACCCAGTACTTC